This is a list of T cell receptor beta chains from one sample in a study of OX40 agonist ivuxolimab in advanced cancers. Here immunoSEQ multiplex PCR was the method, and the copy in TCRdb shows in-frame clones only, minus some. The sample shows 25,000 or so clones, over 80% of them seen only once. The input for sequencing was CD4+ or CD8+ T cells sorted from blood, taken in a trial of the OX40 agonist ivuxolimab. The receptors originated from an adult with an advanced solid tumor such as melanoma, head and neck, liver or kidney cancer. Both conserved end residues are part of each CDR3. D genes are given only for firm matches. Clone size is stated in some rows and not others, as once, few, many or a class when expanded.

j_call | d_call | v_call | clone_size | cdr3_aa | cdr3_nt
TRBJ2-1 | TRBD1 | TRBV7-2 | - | CASSRDRGPNEQFF | TGTGCCAGCAGCCGGGACAGGGGACCCAATGAGCAGTTCTTC
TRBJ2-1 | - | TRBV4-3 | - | CASSQDGLGVNEQFF | TGCGCCAGCAGCCAGGACGGGCTCGGGGTCAATGAGCAGTTCTTC
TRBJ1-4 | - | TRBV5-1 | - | CASRQTGASNEKLFF | TGCGCCAGCAGGCAAACCGGGGCTTCTAATGAAAAACTGTTTTTT
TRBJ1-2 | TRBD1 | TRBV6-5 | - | CASSYSGQGDYGYTF | TGTGCCAGCAGTTACTCCGGACAGGGTGACTATGGCTACACCTTC
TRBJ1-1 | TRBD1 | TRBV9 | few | CASSAGTEFEAFF | TGTGCCAGCAGCGCCGGGACAGAATTTGAAGCTTTCTTT
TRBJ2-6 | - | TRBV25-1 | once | CASSESGRGGSGANVLTF | TGTGCCAGCAGTGAATCGGGCAGGGGGGGCTCTGGGGCCAACGTCCTGACTTTC
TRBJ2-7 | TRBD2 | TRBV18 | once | CASSPGSGFASGRGSYEQYF | TGTGCCAGCTCACCAGGATCGGGTTTTGCTAGCGGGCGTGGGTCCTACGAGCAGTACTTC
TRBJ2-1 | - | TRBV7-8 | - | CASSHRPVRNEQFF | TGTGCCAGCAGCCATCGGCCGGTCAGGAATGAGCAGTTCTTC
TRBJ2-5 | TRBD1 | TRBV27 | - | CASSLGQRETQYF | TGTGCCAGCAGTCTGGGACAGAGAGAGACCCAGTACTTC
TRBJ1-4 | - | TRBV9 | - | CASSHYFGGISKLFF | TGTGCCAGCAGCCACTACTTTGGGGGAATATCAAAACTGTTTTTT
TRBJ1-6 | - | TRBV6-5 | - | CASRDSVLYNSPLHF | TGTGCCAGCAGAGACTCCGTCCTCTATAATTCACCCCTCCACTTT
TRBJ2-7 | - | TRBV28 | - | CASTKMVLSEQYF | TGTGCCAGCACCAAAATGGTACTCTCCGAGCAGTACTTC
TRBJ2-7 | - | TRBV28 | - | CASSPRAVTYEQYF | TGTGCCAGCAGTCCGAGGGCGGTTACCTACGAGCAGTACTTC
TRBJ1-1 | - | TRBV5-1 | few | CASSVGSLNTEAFF | TGCGCCAGCAGCGTAGGTTCCCTGAACACTGAAGCTTTCTTT
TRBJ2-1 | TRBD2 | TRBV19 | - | CASSMGRRGGNEQFF | TGTGCCAGTAGTATGGGCCGCCGGGGGGGCAATGAGCAGTTCTTC
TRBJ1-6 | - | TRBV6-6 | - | CASSSQETRASPLHF | TGTGCCAGCAGTTCCCAAGAGACCCGAGCTTCACCCCTCCACTTT
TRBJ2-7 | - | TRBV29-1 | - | CSVGGARDSYEQYF | TGCAGCGTTGGGGGGGCGAGGGACTCCTACGAGCAGTACTTC
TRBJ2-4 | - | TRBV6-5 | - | CASSYSAAFKNIQYF | TGTGCCAGCAGTTACTCGGCAGCCTTCAAAAACATTCAGTACTTC
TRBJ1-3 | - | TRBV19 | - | CASSRSGTGNTIYF | TGTGCCAGTAGTCGGTCGGGAACTGGAAACACCATATATTTT
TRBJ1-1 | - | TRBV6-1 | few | CASSVEVNTEAFF | TGTGCCAGCAGTGTAGAAGTGAACACTGAAGCTTTCTTT
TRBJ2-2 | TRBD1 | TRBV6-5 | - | CASRIGQGWTGELFF | TGTGCCAGCAGGATCGGACAGGGTTGGACCGGGGAGCTGTTTTTT
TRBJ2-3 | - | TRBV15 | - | CATSRAGSSTDTQYF | TGTGCCACCAGCAGAGCGGGTTCTAGCACAGATACGCAGTATTTT
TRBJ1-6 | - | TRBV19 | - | CASSIRGNNSPLHF | TGTGCCAGTAGTATCAGGGGAAATAATTCACCCCTCCACTTT
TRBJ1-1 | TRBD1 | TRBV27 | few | CASSIQGADTEAFF | TGTGCCAGCAGCATACAGGGGGCGGACACTGAAGCTTTCTTT